The source of this TCR beta chain is a study of blood T cell repertoires in COVID-19. CDR3 size: 12 residues. V was trimmed by 6 bases and J by 2 bases, leaving 8 bases between them. The germline CDR1 and CDR2 sequences are MNHEY and SVGEGT. Clones were sequenced by immunoSEQ multiplex PCR, and TCRdb holds only the in-frame ones, with some missing. Altogether 330,000 or so clones are present, 88% being singletons, with the ten largest covering 1%. Sequencing was carried out using PBMCs or T cells enriched from blood (not recorded which). The chain is built from TRBV6-2 or TRBV6-3 and TRBJ2-7; D is possibly TRBD2 (5 bases). This TCR came from a woman aged 25 to 45 who had been exposed to COVID-19. CDR3 loop: CASSRLTYEQYF. CDR3 nucleotides: TGTGCCAGCAGCAGACTAACCTACGAGCAGTACTTC.